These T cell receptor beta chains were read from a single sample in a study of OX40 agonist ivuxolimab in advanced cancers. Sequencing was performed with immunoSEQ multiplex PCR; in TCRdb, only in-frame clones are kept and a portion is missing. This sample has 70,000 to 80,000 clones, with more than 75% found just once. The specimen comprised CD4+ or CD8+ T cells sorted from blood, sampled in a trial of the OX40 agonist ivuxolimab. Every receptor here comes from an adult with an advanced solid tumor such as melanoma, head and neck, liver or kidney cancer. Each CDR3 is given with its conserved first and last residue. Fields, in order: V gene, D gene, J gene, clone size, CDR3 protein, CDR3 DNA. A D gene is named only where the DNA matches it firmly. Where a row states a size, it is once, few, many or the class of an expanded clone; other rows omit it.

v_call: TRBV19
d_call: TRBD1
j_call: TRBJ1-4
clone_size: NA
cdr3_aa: CASSIRQGAANEKLFF
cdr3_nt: TGTGCCAGTAGTATAAGGCAGGGGGCGGCTAATGAAAAACTGTTTTTT

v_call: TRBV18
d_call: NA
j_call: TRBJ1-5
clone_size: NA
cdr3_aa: CASSPYDLSEPQHF
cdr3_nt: TGTGCCAGCTCACCCTATGACCTTTCGGAGCCCCAGCATTTT

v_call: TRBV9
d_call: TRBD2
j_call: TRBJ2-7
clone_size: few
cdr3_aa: CASRQGGLAGTSYEQYF
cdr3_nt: TGTGCCAGCAGACAGGGTGGACTAGCGGGCACCTCCTACGAGCAGTACTTC

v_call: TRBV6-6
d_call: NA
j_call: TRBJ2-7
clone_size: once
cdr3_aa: CASSSSSYEQYF
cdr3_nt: TGTGCCAGCAGTTCTAGTTCCTACGAGCAGTACTTC

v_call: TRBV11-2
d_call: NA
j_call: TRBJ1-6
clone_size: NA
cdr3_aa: CASQPSSYNSPLHF
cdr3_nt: TGTGCCAGCCAACCCAGCTCCTATAATTCACCCCTCCACTTT

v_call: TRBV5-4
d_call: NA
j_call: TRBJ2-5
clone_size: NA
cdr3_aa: CASQRSDQKETQYF
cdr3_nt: TGTGCCAGTCAGCGGTCCGATCAAAAAGAGACCCAGTACTTC

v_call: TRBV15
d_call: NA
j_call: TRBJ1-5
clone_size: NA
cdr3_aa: CATSSPFGAGNTNQPQHF
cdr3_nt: TGTGCCACCAGCTCCCCCTTCGGAGCAGGGAACACCAATCAGCCCCAGCATTTT

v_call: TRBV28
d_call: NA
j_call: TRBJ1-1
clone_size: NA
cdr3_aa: CASDGRKTRTEAFF
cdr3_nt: TGTGCCAGCGACGGACGGAAAACCAGAACTGAAGCTTTCTTT

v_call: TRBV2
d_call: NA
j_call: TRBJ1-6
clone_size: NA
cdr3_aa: CASVVVRGESPLHF
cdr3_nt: TGTGCCAGCGTCGTGGTACGAGGGGAATCACCCCTCCACTTT

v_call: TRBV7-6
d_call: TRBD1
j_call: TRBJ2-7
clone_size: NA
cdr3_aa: CASSAGQEYEQYF
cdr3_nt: TGTGCCAGCAGCGCGGGACAGGAGTACGAGCAGTACTTC

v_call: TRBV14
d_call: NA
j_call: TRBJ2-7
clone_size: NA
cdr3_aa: CASSQDLRLYEQYF
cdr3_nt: TGTGCCAGCAGCCAAGATCTTCGGCTCTACGAGCAGTACTTC

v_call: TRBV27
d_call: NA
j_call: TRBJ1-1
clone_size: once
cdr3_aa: CASSLGGGRTEAFF
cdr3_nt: TGTGCCAGCAGTTTAGGGGGAGGTAGGACTGAAGCTTTCTTT

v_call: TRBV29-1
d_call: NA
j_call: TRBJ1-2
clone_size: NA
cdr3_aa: CSGGADYGYTF
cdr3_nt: TGCAGCGGGGGGGCGGACTATGGCTACACCTTC

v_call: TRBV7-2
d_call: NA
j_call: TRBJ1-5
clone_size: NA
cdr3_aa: CASSLNAGVNNQPQHF
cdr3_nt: TGTGCCAGCAGCTTAAATGCGGGTGTGAACAATCAGCCCCAGCATTTT

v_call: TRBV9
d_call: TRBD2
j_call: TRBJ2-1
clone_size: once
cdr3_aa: CASSVGASGRDEQFF
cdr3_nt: TGTGCCAGCAGCGTAGGGGCTAGCGGGAGGGATGAGCAGTTCTTC

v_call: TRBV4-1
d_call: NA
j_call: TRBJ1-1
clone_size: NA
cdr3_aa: CASSPGGVRRTEAFF
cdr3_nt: TGCGCCAGCAGCCCCGGAGGGGTTCGGCGCACTGAAGCTTTCTTT

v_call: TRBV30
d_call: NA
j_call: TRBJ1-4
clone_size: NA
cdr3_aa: CAWRGSLSNEKLFF
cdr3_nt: TGTGCCTGGCGAGGGTCCCTTAGTAATGAAAAACTGTTTTTT

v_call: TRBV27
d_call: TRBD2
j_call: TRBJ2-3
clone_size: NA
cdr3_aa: CASRTLGLATSADTQYF
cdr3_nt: TGTGCCAGCAGGACCCTCGGACTAGCAACGTCGGCAGATACGCAGTATTTT

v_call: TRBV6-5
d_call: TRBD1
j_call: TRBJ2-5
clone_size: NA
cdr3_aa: CASSYLRTGGGETQYF
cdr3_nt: TGTGCCAGCAGTTACCTCCGGACAGGGGGCGGGGAGACCCAGTACTTC

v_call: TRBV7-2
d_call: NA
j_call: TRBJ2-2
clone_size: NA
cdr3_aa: CASSFMQGAGELFF
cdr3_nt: TGTGCCAGCAGCTTCATGCAGGGAGCCGGGGAGCTGTTTTTT

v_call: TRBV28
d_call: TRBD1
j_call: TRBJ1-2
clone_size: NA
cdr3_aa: CASSLLQGELDYGYTF
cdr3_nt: TGTGCCAGCAGTTTATTACAGGGGGAGTTGGACTATGGCTACACCTTC

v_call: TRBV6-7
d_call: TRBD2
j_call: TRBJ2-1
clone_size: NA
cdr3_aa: CASSYSTSGSMDEQFF
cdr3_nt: TGTGCCAGCAGTTACTCGACTAGCGGGTCTATGGATGAGCAGTTCTTC

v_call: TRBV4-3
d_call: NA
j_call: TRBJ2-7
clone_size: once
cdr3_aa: CASSQVITSYEQYF
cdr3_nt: TGCGCCAGCAGCCAAGTTATCACCTCCTACGAGCAGTACTTC

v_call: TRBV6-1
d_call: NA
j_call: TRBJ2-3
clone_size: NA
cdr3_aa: CASKRGGDVDTQYF
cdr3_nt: TGTGCCAGTAAAAGGGGGGGCGATGTAGATACGCAGTATTTT

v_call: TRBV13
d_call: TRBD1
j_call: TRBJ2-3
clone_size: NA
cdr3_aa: CASSLQGAPSTDTQYF
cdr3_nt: TGTGCCAGCAGCTTACAGGGGGCCCCATCCACAGATACGCAGTATTTT

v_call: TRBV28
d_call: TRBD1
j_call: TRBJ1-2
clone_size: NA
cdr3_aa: CASRTGTGYGYTF
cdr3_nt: TGTGCCAGCAGGACCGGGACAGGGTATGGCTACACCTTC

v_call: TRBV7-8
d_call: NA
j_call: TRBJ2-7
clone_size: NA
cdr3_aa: CASSLRAGSTYEQYF
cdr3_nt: TGTGCCAGCAGCTTAAGGGCAGGGAGTACCTACGAGCAGTACTTC

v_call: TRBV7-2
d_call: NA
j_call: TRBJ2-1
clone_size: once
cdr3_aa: CASSFEGVDEQFF
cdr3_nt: TGTGCCAGCAGCTTCGAAGGGGTTGATGAGCAGTTCTTC

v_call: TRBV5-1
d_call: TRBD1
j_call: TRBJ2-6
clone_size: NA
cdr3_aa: CASSSNRQGQGTYRSGANVLTF
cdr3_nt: TGCGCCAGCAGCTCAAATCGCCAGGGACAGGGGACTTATCGCTCTGGGGCCAACGTCCTGACTTTC

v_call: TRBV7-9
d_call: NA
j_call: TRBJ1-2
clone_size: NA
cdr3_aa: CASSLTWIEAGYGYTF
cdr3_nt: TGTGCCAGCAGCTTAACTTGGATAGAGGCAGGCTATGGCTACACCTTC

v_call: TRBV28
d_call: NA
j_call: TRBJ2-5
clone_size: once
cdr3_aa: CASRGSGETQYF
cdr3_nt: TGTGCCAGCCGAGGGTCAGGGGAGACCCAGTACTTC

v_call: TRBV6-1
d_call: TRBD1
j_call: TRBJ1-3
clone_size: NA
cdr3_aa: CASKGQVSGNTIYF
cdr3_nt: TGTGCCAGCAAGGGACAGGTCTCTGGAAACACCATATATTTT

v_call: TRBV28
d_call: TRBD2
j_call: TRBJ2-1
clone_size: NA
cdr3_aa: CASSLNPAGLAGSYNEQFF
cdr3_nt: TGTGCCAGCAGTTTAAACCCGGCGGGACTAGCGGGTTCTTACAATGAGCAGTTCTTC

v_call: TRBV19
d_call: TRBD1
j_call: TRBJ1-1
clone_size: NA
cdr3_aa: CASSIARDSRFMNTEAFF
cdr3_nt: TGTGCCAGTAGTATAGCTCGGGACAGCAGATTCATGAACACTGAAGCTTTCTTT

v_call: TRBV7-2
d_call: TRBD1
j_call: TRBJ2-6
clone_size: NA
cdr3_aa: CASSTRQTGIGANVLTF
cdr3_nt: TGTGCCAGCAGCACCCGACAGACAGGGATTGGGGCCAACGTCCTGACTTTC

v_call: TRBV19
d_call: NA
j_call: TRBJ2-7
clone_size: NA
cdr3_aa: CASSMGERARYEQYF
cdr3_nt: TGTGCCAGTAGTATGGGAGAGAGGGCCCGCTACGAGCAGTACTTC

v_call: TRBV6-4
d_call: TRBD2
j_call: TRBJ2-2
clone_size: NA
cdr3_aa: CASRGGYGSGRSGTGELFF
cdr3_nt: TGTGCCAGCAGGGGAGGGTATGGTAGCGGGAGATCAGGCACCGGGGAGCTGTTTTTT

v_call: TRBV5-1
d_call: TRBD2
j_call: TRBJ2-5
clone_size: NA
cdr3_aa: CASSSMTSGSQETQYF
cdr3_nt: TGCGCCAGCAGCTCCATGACTAGCGGGAGTCAAGAGACCCAGTACTTC

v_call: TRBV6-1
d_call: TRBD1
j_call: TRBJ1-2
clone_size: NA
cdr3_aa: CARGETGGYGYTF
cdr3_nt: TGTGCCAGAGGGGAGACAGGGGGCTATGGCTACACCTTC

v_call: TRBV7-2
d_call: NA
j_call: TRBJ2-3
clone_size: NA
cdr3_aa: CASSSPGYDTQYF
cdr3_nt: TGTGCCAGCAGCTCTCCAGGGTACGATACGCAGTATTTT

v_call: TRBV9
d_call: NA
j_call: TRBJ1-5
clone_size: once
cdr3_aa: CASSAGYGSNQPQHF
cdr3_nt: TGTGCCAGCAGCGCGGGATACGGCAGCAATCAGCCCCAGCATTTT

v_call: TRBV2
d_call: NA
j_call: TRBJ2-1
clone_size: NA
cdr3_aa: CASTKTDPTYNEQFF
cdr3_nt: TGTGCCAGCACCAAGACAGACCCTACCTACAATGAGCAGTTCTTC

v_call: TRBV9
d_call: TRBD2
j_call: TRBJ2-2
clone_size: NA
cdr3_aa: CASSFSGSPGELFF
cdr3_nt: TGTGCCAGCAGCTTTAGCGGGAGCCCCGGGGAGCTGTTTTTT

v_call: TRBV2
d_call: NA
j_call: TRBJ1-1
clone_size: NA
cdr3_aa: CASSELQVSEAFF
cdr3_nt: TGTGCCAGCAGTGAACTACAAGTTAGTGAAGCTTTCTTT

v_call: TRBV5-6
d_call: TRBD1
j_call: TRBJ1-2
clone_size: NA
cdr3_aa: CASSLEQDRVVYGYTF
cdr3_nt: TGTGCCAGCAGCTTGGAACAAGACAGGGTTGTCTATGGCTACACCTTC

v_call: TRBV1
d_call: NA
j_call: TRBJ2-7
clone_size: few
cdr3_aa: CTSSSRGVDEQYF
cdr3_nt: TGCACCAGCAGCTCCAGGGGGGTAGACGAGCAGTACTTC

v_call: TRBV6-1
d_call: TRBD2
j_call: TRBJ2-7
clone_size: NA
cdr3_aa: CASRPGGSPYEQYF
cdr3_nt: TGTGCCAGCAGACCGGGGGGATCGCCTTACGAGCAGTACTTC

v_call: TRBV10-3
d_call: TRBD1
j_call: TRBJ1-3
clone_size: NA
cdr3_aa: CAIRDRESGNTIYF
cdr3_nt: TGTGCCATCAGGGACAGGGAGTCTGGAAACACCATATATTTT

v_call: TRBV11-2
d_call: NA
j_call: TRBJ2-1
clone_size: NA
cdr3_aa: CASSLDRNRRNEQFF
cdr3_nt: TGTGCCAGCAGCTTAGATCGTAATAGGAGGAATGAGCAGTTCTTC

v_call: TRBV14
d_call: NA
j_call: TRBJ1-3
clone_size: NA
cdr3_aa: CASSQDYAIYF
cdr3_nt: TGTGCCAGCAGCCAAGACTACGCCATATATTTT

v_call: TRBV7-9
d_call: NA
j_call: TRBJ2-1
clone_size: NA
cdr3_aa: CASSYDTWGEQFF
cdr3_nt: TGTGCCAGCAGCTACGATACCTGGGGTGAGCAGTTCTTC

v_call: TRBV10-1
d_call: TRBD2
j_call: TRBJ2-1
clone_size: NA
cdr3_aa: CASSDGLPSGDDEQFF
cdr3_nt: TGCGCCAGCAGTGATGGTTTGCCTAGCGGGGACGATGAGCAGTTCTTC

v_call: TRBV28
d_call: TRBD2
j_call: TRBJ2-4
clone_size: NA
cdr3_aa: CASSPLAGTLAKNIQYF
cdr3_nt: TGTGCCAGCAGTCCCCTAGCGGGGACCCTGGCCAAAAACATTCAGTACTTC